Each of the 3 T cell receptor beta chains below was sequenced from the same sample in a study of control samples from healthy donors and cancer patients. Profiling relied on immunoSEQ multiplex PCR, and the TCRdb table lists in-frame clones only, not all of them. The sample lists tens of thousands of clones, about 88% seen once, with around 5.7% in the top ten. The source material was blood. The receptors originated from a woman aged 45-60 years in good health.

This sequence joins TRBV24-1 and TRBJ2-1; 8 bases are shared with TRBD2. Trimming cost V 3 bases and J 7 bases; bases outside gene matches: 7. Per the germline V gene, CDR1 is KGHDR and CDR2 is SFDVKD. CDR3 size: 15 residues. Here the CDR3 DNA reads TGTGCCACCAGTGATGTAACTAGCGGCCTAAATGAGCAGTTCTTC. This codes for CATSDVTSGLNEQFF.

The chain couples TRBV7-8 to TRBJ1-2; perhaps TRBD1 as D (6 bases). Germline V gene data show CDR1 as SGHVS and CDR2 as FQNEAQ. The CDR3 totals 14 residues. With 5 bases removed from V and 3 bases from J, the gap between germline ends came to 13 bases. The DNA of the CDR3 is TGTGCCAGCAGCCAGTTAGGGGGAGACTATGGCTACACCTTC. Protein sequence: CASSQLGGDYGYTF.

The V and J genes are TRBV7-9 and TRBJ1-1; no clear D gene. V lost 2 bases and J lost 8, with 15 bases in between. Germline values: CDR1 SEHNR, CDR2 FQNEAQ (reference sequence). This CDR3 region has 14 residues. The CDR3 loop reads CASSLSAGYLEAFF. As DNA, the CDR3 is TGTGCCAGCAGCTTATCGGCGGGCTATCTAGAAGCTTTCTTT.